What follows is one T cell receptor (beta chain) and its context. What antigen it recognizes has not been identified. There are no base qualities to consult, and no much larger clone falls within one base. Its CDR3 holds 15 amino acids, cysteine through phenylalanine. The kept DNA is CDR3 alone, 45 bases in frame from the first base. From V the trimming removes 5 bases and from J it removes 3 bases, while the gene matches leave 9 bases of the junction unaccounted for. The germline V gene sets CDR1 to SGHTA and CDR2 to FQGNSA. These data belong to a study of radiation and T cells in renal cell carcinoma (dated by TCRdb to the early 2020s). Broadly, across the study: The samples were drawn from a clinical trial, where primary renal cell carcinomas were treated with 15 Gy of stereotactic body radiation therapy and then removed by nephrectomy 4 weeks afterward. In total, roughly 51 samples underwent TCR beta sequencing: 25 or so tumors plus 27 peripheral blood samples. In the 53 samples combined, about 4 million unique CDR3 nucleotide sequences were found, encoding 2.5 million to 3 million unique CDR3 amino acid sequences. General conclusions and limits of the study: Because pretreatment tumor biopsies were not available, the study could not determine whether clonotypes were already present within the tumor at baseline. An increase in top tumor clonotypes in blood was observed from baseline to 2 weeks post-radiation, followed by contraction by 4 weeks, which was taken to suggest transient expansion of tumor-resident clones. The single-armed trial design could not address effects of radiation dose or scheduling on the TCR repertoire. Changes in the blood repertoire were not tracked past 4 weeks after treatment.

What the time point label conveys for this sample: blood 2 weeks post-SBRT. The intended sense of this specimen's treatment or condition label: 15 Gy SBRT to primary tumor, nephrectomy 4 weeks later. To track tumor-enriched clonotypes, serial peripheral blood was sampled from radiation-treated patients at baseline and at 2 weeks and 4 weeks after SBRT. All patients had renal cell carcinoma with clear cell pathology. Genomic DNA for TCR sequencing was prepared using the QIAamp DNA Blood Mini Kit (Qiagen). The analyses included just those samples that passed every quality control check. TCR beta libraries were generated from genomic DNA with the immunoSEQ kit, following the manufacturer's recommendations. To prepare the libraries, a first multiplex PCR with proprietary primers was run, followed by a second PCR that added unique barcodes, and a bead cleanup was done after each round. A positive control reaction and a negative control reaction, both provided in the kit, were run with every batch of samples. The final libraries were assessed on an Agilent 4200 TapeStation D1000 ScreenTape, pooled by volume, and quantified by qPCR. Sequencing ran on an Illumina NextSeq500 with a MidOutput 150-cycle cartridge, using 156 Read1 and 15 Index1 cycles with kit custom primers. The pooled library was loaded at approximately 1.1 pM with an approximately 22% PhiX control spike-in. Under the source paper's analysis protocol: Vendor-processed data were analyzed in R, with a clonotype defined as all T cells sharing the same CDR3 nucleotide sequence. For clone abundance analyses, frequencies were normalized to the 10,000 most abundant clones per sample. Public T cell clones, which averaged fewer than five per sample, were removed prior to analysis. Tumor-enriched clonotypes and baseline blood-enriched clonotypes were defined as those with an abundance difference of at least 32-fold between compartments. A beta-binomial differential abundance model was used to identify clonotypes that expanded or contracted between blood time points. Tumor-blood repertoire similarity was measured with the Baroni-Urbani and Buser coefficient, and groups were compared using two-tailed Wilcoxon tests in R. TCRdb re-hosts the immuneACCESS table, in-frame sequences only. Its copies lack some clones; in the studies checked, an unresolved V gene accounts for under half of them, and the cause for the rest is not known. Clone size and the V and J calls come from that table; the DNA yielded D and trimming. The sample table holds roughly 150,000 clones, of which roughly 87% were seen once. 10% to 15% of the sample is taken by the ten largest.

The receptor's source is a woman aged 45-65 years with renal cell carcinoma. The rearrangement joined TRBV7-2 to TRBJ1-1; a stretch of 7 junction bases matches TRBD1. This specimen consisted of blood, obtained from a patient whose treatment included radiotherapy and nephrectomy. The CDR3 sequence is CASSPTDRLYTEAFF. The base sequence is TGTGCCAGCAGCCCGACGGACAGGTTATACACTGAAGCTTTCTTT.